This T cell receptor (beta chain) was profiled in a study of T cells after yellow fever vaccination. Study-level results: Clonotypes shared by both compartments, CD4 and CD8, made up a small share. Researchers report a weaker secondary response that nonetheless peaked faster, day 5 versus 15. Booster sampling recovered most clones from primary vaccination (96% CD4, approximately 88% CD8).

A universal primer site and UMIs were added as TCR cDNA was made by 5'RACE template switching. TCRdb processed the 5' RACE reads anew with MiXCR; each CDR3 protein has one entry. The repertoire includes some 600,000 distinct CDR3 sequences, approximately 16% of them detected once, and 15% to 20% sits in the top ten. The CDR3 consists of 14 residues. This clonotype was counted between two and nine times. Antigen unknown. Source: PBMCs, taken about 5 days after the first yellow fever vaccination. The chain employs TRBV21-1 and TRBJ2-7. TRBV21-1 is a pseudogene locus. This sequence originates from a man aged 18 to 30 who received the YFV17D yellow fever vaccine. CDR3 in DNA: TGTGCCAGCAGCAATATTCGTGGCAGCTACGAGCAGTACGTC. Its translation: CASSNIRGSYEQYV.